One and the same sample provided the 14 T cell receptor beta chains below, sequenced in a study of T cell clones after liver transplantation. Clones were read by immunoSEQ multiplex PCR, and TCRdb kept only the in-frame ones, dropping some. The sample shows around 76,000 clones, about 80% of them seen only once. Sequencing used CD4+ T cells from blood, obtained 12 months after liver transplant. These receptors were taken from a human patient who received a liver transplant. Some T cells may be transferred from the graft donor.

This chain links TRBV18 with TRBJ2-2, with D perhaps given as TRBD1 or TRBD2 (5 bases each). CDR3 length: 16 residues. V was shortened by 3 bases and J by 1 base, with 12 bases between the two germline ends. Germline CDR1 is KGHSH and CDR2 is LQKENI. The DNA for the CDR3 is TGTGCCAGCTCACCCGATTCAGGGAGGAACACCGGGGAGCTGTTTTTT. This encodes CASSPDSGRNTGELFF.

The V and J genes are TRBV5-4 and TRBJ2-7; 7 nucleotides match TRBD1. This CDR3 has 16 residues. Germline V gene lookup returns CDR1 SGHNT and CDR2 YYREEE (reference sequence). Unmatched junction bases numbered 16, after V lost 4 bases and J lost 6 bases. Here the CDR3 DNA reads TGTGCCAGCAGCCCCCCGCCTAGGGGGCTATCGAGCGAGCAGTACTTC. This translates into CASSPPPRGLSSEQYF.

The rearrangement joins TRBV20-1 to TRBJ1-2; D uncertain. This CDR3 region has 10 residues. Trimming left V 3 bases short and J 5 bases short, with 4 bases between. Germline V CDR1 and CDR2: DFQATT, SNEGSKA (reference sequence). CDR3 loop: CSASDYGYTF. The CDR3 DNA reads as TGCAGTGCTAGCGATTATGGCTACACCTTC.

This clone was picked up one time. The chain has TRBV19 and TRBJ1-1; 9 bases are a match to TRBD1. J gave up 6 bases and V 3 bases, and 8 bases lay outside the gene matches. This CDR3 has 15 residues. CDR1 is LNHDA and CDR2 is SQIVND in the germline V gene (reference sequence). As DNA, the CDR3 is TGTGCCAGTAGTATTGGTGACAGGGGGTATGCTGAAGCTTTCTTT. As protein: CASSIGDRGYAEAFF.

The rearrangement links TRBV6-6 to TRBJ1-5; D is uncertain. This CDR3 has 13 amino acids. With 6 bases removed from V and 6 bases from J, the gap between germline ends came to 12 bases. In germline, CDR1 is MNHNY, CDR2 SVGAGI (reference sequence). CDR3 nucleotides: TGTGCCAGCAGCTCCCAGAGGCCTCAGCCCCAGCATTTT. It codes for CASSSQRPQPQHF.

The chain has TRBV11-2 and TRBJ1-1, with a possible D match to TRBD1 (6 bases). Germline V gene lookup returns CDR1 SGHAT and CDR2 FQNNGV. The V gene lost 4 bases and the J gene lost 10 bases, with 13 bases spanning the gap. The CDR3 runs 12 residues. This chain's CDR3 is CASSSDRFGAFF. The CDR3 nucleotides read TGTGCCAGCAGCTCTGACAGGTTCGGAGCTTTCTTT.

The rearrangement uses TRBV7-8 and TRBJ2-7; possible D gene TRBD2, 5 bases. This CDR3 is built from 15 residues. The germline V gene has CDR1 SGHVS and CDR2 FQNEAQ. V was pared by 1 base and J by 2 bases, with 12 bases between. The CDR3 region has the DNA TGTGCCAGCAGCTTAGGAGGGATCCTTACCTACGAGCAGTACTTC. The encoded protein is CASSLGGILTYEQYF.

The gene calls are TRBV7-2 and TRBJ2-6; 9 positions agree with TRBD1. CDR1 is SGHTA and CDR2 is FQGNSA in the germline V gene. J gave up 0 bases and V 4 bases, and 7 bases lay outside the gene matches. The CDR3 covers 18 residues. The CDR3 loop is CASSSRGTGNSGANVLTF. For the CDR3, the DNA is TGTGCCAGCAGCTCCAGAGGGACAGGGAACTCTGGGGCCAACGTCCTGACTTTC.

The genes are TRBV12-5 and TRBJ1-3; D not resolved. Germline CDR1 is LGHNT and CDR2 is FRNRAP. The CDR3 runs 15 residues. Trimming took 5 bases from V and 4 from J, leaving 15 bases between them. CDR3 sequence (DNA): TGTGCTAGTGGTCCTACGTCGAAGTTGGGAAACACCATATATTTT. It yields the protein CASGPTSKLGNTIYF. Drawing the rest from reference TRBV12-5 and TRBJ1-3, the complete variable domain is DARVTQTPRHKVTEMGQEVTMRCQPILGHNTVFWYRQTMMQGLELLAYFRNRAPLDDSGMPKDRFSAEMPDATLATLKIQPSEPRDSAVYFCASGPTSKLGNTIYFGEGSWLTVV.

The rearrangement joins TRBV28 to TRBJ1-5; D is unresolved. CDR3 length equals 12 residues. V lost 5 bases, J lost 3 bases, and 5 bases lay in between. CDR1 is MDHEN, CDR2 SYDVKM, per germline. The CDR3 loop reads CASSLLNQPQHF. CDR3 in DNA: TGTGCCAGCAGTCTTCTCAATCAGCCCCAGCATTTT.

This clone was seen more than once but under ten times. CDR3 protein: CASSFTTSGSIDEQYF. For the CDR3, the DNA is TGTGCCAGCAGCTTCACGACTAGCGGGAGTATCGACGAGCAGTACTTC. V gene TRBV9 combines with J gene TRBJ2-7, with TRBD2 matching 12 bases. Trimming at V came to 4 bases and at J to 5 bases, leaving 10 bases not matched to a gene. This CDR3 is built from 16 residues. CDR1 is SGDLS and CDR2 is YYNGEE in the germline V gene.

The rearrangement joins TRBV7-2 to TRBJ1-1; no reliable D call. The CDR3 covers 13 residues. Germline V gene data show CDR1 as SGHTA and CDR2 as FQGNSA. Trimming left V 1 base short and J 5 bases short, with 8 bases between. This chain's CDR3 is CASSLGMGTEAFF. Written as DNA, the CDR3 is TGTGCCAGCAGCTTAGGTATGGGGACTGAAGCTTTCTTT.

The J gene is TRBJ2-1, the V gene TRBV7-2; D is undetermined. Germline values: CDR1 SGHTA, CDR2 FQGNSA. The CDR3 runs 14 residues. V lost 1 base and J 9 bases, leaving 13 bases between the germline ends. CDR3 protein: CASSLGLGFGEQFF. The CDR3 DNA reads TGTGCCAGCAGCTTAGGTCTGGGTTTTGGTGAGCAGTTCTTC.

In this sample, this clone turned up once. The chain uses TRBV6-5 and TRBJ1-1; no firm D call. The V end was cut by 4 bases, the J end by 1 base, with 13 bases between. The germline V gene encodes CDR1 MNHEY and CDR2 SVGAGI. The CDR3 spans 15 residues. In DNA, the CDR3 is TGTGCCAGCAGTTCGGTAGAAGGGAGGAACACTGAAGCTTTCTTT. This encodes CASSSVEGRNTEAFF.